This is a list of T cell receptor beta chains from one sample in a study of T cell repertoires in cytomegalovirus infection. Their cognate antigens are unknown. In TCRdb, the reads were re-called with MiXCR into one record per CDR3 protein. Seen here are 450,000 to 600,000 distinct CDR3 sequences, about two fifths observed once, and the top ten hold around 45%. Sample: cultured PBMCs, taken from culture after CMV antigen stimulation. These receptor sequences come from a human donor in good health (CMV status not recorded). Some clones in this sample may be carry-over from other donors' samples. The CDR3 runs from the conserved cysteine through the conserved F or W. The order of the fields is CDR3 length, J gene, clone size, V gene, D gene, CDR3 DNA, CDR3 protein. A D gene is named only where the DNA matches it firmly. A row's size may be missing; if present it is once, few, many or a size class.

14 TRBJ1-1 few TRBV7-2 - TGTGCCAGCAGCTTATCCCCACGACAGGATCGAGCTTTCTTT CASSLSPRQDRAFF
16 TRBJ2-7 - TRBV7-2 TRBD2 TGTGCCAGCAGGAGACTAGCGGGAGTTGGTTGGTACGAGCAGTACTTC CASRRLAGVGWYEQYF
15 TRBJ1-1 - TRBV5-1 - TGCGCCAGCAGCTTTGCGGAGATTGGGAGCTCTGAAGCTTTCTTT CASSFAEIGSSEAFF
13 TRBJ1-1 - TRBV7-2 - TGTGCCAGCAGCTATGGGGGGGGCCGCGGGGCTTTCTTT CASSYGGGRGAFF
13 TRBJ2-6 few TRBV7-2 - TGTGCAGAACAAGGCTCTGGGGCCAACGTCCTGACTTTC CAEQGSGANVLTF
15 TRBJ2-3 - TRBV19 - TGTGCCAGCACACCCATGGGTGCTAGCACAGATACGCAGTATTTT CASTPMGASTDTQYF
16 TRBJ2-4 many TRBV7-2 - TGTGCCAGCAGCCCCTGGGGGGTGGGGGCCAAAAACATTCAGTACTTC CASSPWGVGAKNIQYF
17 TRBJ2-7 - TRBV11-2 TRBD1 TGTGCCAGCAGCTTTAAAGTAGCCGGGACAGGGGGATACGAGCAGTACTTC CASSFKVAGTGGYEQYF
13 TRBJ1-2 - TRBV27 - TGTGCCAGCGGCCGGGCGGCCGCCTATGGCTACACCTTC CASGRAAAYGYTF
15 TRBJ1-3 - TRBV6-1 - TGTGCCAGCAGTGAATCAGGCAGCCCTGGAAACACCATATATTTT CASSESGSPGNTIYF
16 TRBJ2-3 - TRBV4-1 TRBD2 TGCGCCAGCAGCCAAGCGGGAGGGCCAGGCACAGATACGCAGTATTTT CASSQAGGPGTDTQYF
15 TRBJ2-5 - TRBV5-4 TRBD2 TGTGCCAGCAGCTCGACTAGCGGGACGGGGGAGACCCAGTACTTC CASSSTSGTGETQYF
17 TRBJ1-3 once TRBV14 - TGTGCCAGCAGCCAGCCGGGGAGGGGTTACGCTGGAAACACCATATATTTT CASSQPGRGYAGNTIYF
14 TRBJ1-4 - TRBV7-3 - TGTGCCAGCAGCCCCCGGGGGGCAGGTGAAAAACTGTTTTTT CASSPRGAGEKLFF
16 TRBJ2-3 few TRBV28 - TGTGCCAGCAGTCCCGGGGGTAGCGCTGGCACAGATACGCAGTATTTT CASSPGGSAGTDTQYF
15 TRBJ1-1 - TRBV7-2 - TGTGCCAGCAGCTTATGGGTGGGAACTAACACTGAAGCTTTCTTT CASSLWVGTNTEAFF
14 TRBJ1-2 - TRBV5-1 TRBD1 TGCGCCAGCAGCCGACGAGGACAGGAGGTTGGCTACACCTTC CASSRRGQEVGYTF
16 TRBJ2-5 - TRBV7-9 TRBD2 TGTGCCAGCAGCCCGGGACTAGCGGGAGCGGTAGAGACCCAGTACTTC CASSPGLAGAVETQYF
12 TRBJ2-3 few TRBV7-2 - TGTGCCAGCAGCTTAGCCATAGATACGCAGTATTTT CASSLAIDTQYF
13 TRBJ2-1 - TRBV24-1 TRBD2 TGTGCCACCAGGGGACTAGCGGGGGATGAGCAGTTCTTC CATRGLAGDEQFF
16 TRBJ1-3 few TRBV4-2 - TGTGCCAGCAGCAGGGCCCTACAGCTCTCTGGAAACACCATATATTTT CASSRALQLSGNTIYF
15 TRBJ2-7 many TRBV7-2 - TGTGCCAGCAGCTTAGGTGACATACCCACCTACGAGCAGTACTTC CASSLGDIPTYEQYF
15 TRBJ1-4 few TRBV7-2 - TGTGCCAGCAGCCGCGGCTCAGGGGTATTTGAAAAACTGTTTTTT CASSRGSGVFEKLFF
18 TRBJ1-1 - TRBV27 TRBD1 TGTGCCAGCAGCCCTACAGGGCACAGGGGGATCAGAAACACTGAAGCTTTCTTT CASSPTGHRGIRNTEAFF
15 TRBJ1-3 few TRBV7-8 - TGTGCCAGCAGCTTATTCGGCAGGGCTTTAAACACCATATATTTT CASSLFGRALNTIYF
18 TRBJ1-1 - TRBV6-2/TRBV6-3 TRBD1 TGTGCCAGCAGTTTTTGGACCCGGGACAGGGGAATGAACACTGAAGCTTTCTTT CASSFWTRDRGMNTEAFF
14 TRBJ1-4 few TRBV7-9 - TGTGCCAGCAGCTCACAGGGTCTTGGTGAAAAACTGTTTTTT CASSSQGLGEKLFF
13 TRBJ2-7 - TRBV6-1 - TGTGCCAGCAGTGAATTCAGAGGGTACGAGCAGTACTTC CASSEFRGYEQYF
15 TRBJ2-4 - TRBV6-5 TRBD1 TGTGCCAGCAGGGACAGGGTCTCTGCCAAAAACATTCAGTACTTC CASRDRVSAKNIQYF
15 TRBJ2-1 - TRBV6-6 - TGTGCCAGCAGTTCTTGGGCGGTCGACGGCCATGAGCAGTTCTTC CASSSWAVDGHEQFF
13 TRBJ2-5 - TRBV7-2 TRBD1 TGTGCCAGCAGCAGGGGGCAGCGAGAGACCCAGTACTTC CASSRGQRETQYF
14 TRBJ1-2 - TRBV5-6 TRBD1 TGTGCCAGCAGCGAGGACAGGGGACACTATGGCTACACCTTC CASSEDRGHYGYTF
14 TRBJ1-2 few TRBV13 TRBD1 TGTGCCAGCAGCCCGAGGGGGACAGGGGTTGACTACACCTTC CASSPRGTGVDYTF
15 TRBJ2-3 once TRBV6-6 - TGTGCCAGCAGTGATGTCAGGGGGGGTCCAGATACGCAGTATTTT CASSDVRGGPDTQYF
15 TRBJ2-3 - TRBV7-2 TRBD2 TGTGCCAGCAAACCGGCGGGAGGGTTCACAGATACGCAGTATTTT CASKPAGGFTDTQYF
15 TRBJ1-4 few TRBV7-8 TRBD1 TGTGCCAGCAGCACGCAAGGGACAGTAAATGAAAAACTGTTTTTT CASSTQGTVNEKLFF
14 TRBJ2-1 - TRBV6-1 TRBD2 TGTGCCAGCCGTAGAGGACTAGCGGTACTTGAGCAGTTCTTC CASRRGLAVLEQFF
11 TRBJ2-5 few TRBV7-2 - TGTGCCAGCGCCCGTCAAGAGACCCAGTACTTC CASARQETQYF
20 TRBJ1-2 few TRBV27 TRBD1 TGTGCCAGCAGCCTGTTTAAAGGAGCCGTAGGACAGGGAACGAGCTATGGCTACACCTTC CASSLFKGAVGQGTSYGYTF
16 TRBJ1-5 - TRBV18 TRBD1 TGTGCCAGCTCACCGATCGGACAGGGGGTCGGTCAGCCCCAGCATTTT CASSPIGQGVGQPQHF
17 TRBJ2-7 - TRBV7-9 TRBD2 TGTGCCAGCAGCGGACTAGCGGGGGGCCTTAGCTCCTACGAGCAGTACTTC CASSGLAGGLSSYEQYF
17 TRBJ1-1 - TRBV7-6 - TGTGCCAGCAGCTTAGGCTTGGAGAGGTCGGAGTACACTGAAGCTTTCTTT CASSLGLERSEYTEAFF
14 TRBJ2-7 few TRBV7-8 - TGTGCCAGCAGCTTATACGGGGCGTCGTACGAGCAGTACTTC CASSLYGASYEQYF
14 TRBJ2-7 few TRBV7-2 TRBD2 TGTGCCAGCAGACTCTCCCATACTAGCGGCGAGCAGTACTTC CASRLSHTSGEQYF